This TCR beta chain is from a study of a mutant IDH1 vaccine in newly diagnosed glioma (dated by TCRdb to the early 2020s). Turning to the overall study: Vaccination began 4-6 weeks after radiotherapy alone, or alongside temozolomide cycles in the chemotherapy-containing groups. Peripheral blood was drawn at six visits: V03 (baseline), V05, V07, V10, V12 and V13. The roughly 30 treated patients were approximately 62% male and about 38% female, with a mean age of roughly 40 years. For exploratory analyses, longitudinal TCRB deep sequencing was carried out in about two dozen treated patients wherever samples were available. Prior to enrollment, standard therapy consisting of radiotherapy alone, temozolomide alone, or radiochemotherapy with temozolomide had been administered to patients, with the combination being received by most patients. Visit V12 was the week-35 safety follow-up and visit V13 was the week-47 end of study.

On this clone itself: The target of this receptor is not known. No base quality values were provided; no much bigger clone lies one nucleotide off.

Libraries were prepared through the immunoSEQ multiplex PCR assay. Following the manufacturer's protocol, the hsTCRB Kit was used to amplify rearranged TCR beta chain sequences. TCRB libraries were sequenced on an Illumina MiSeq. For the original study's pipeline: The kit vendor's proprietary platform handled demultiplexing, trimming and gene mapping. TCRdb limited this immuneACCESS table to in-frame rearrangements with V and J called. A share of clones is missing; checked studies link under half to unresolved V genes, and the rest is unexplained. Clone size and the V and J calls come from that table; the DNA yielded D and trimming. This sample gives about 23,000 clones in total; 84% of them show up just once. Clones ranked in the top ten supply approximately 2.6% of the sample. Summary of the overall study and its limitations: Vaccine-induced immune responses across multiple MHC alleles were detected in over 80% of patients. No apparent relationship was observed between pseudoprogression and alterations in the top peripheral T cell clonotypes detected by TCRB sequencing. According to the authors, sample limitations meant that analyses of patient blood samples could not be reproduced. PBMC samples for TCRB deep sequencing were selected based on availability.

The sample's time point, from its label and the paper: week 47, end of study. A 20-mer mutant IDH1 peptide at 300 micrograms in Montanide made up each vaccine dose, which was injected subcutaneously together with topical imiquimod. Patients received eight vaccinations in weeks 1, 3, 5, 7, 11, 15, 19 and 23, corresponding to visits V03 through V10. All donors had newly diagnosed IDH1-mutant astrocytomas of WHO grade 3 or 4 that showed loss of nuclear ATRX. The samples were drawn from NOA16, a multicentre, single-arm, open-label phase I trial in Germany that tested a mutant IDH1 peptide vaccine in humans for the first time. Genomic DNA for TCRB sequencing was extracted from EDTA blood using the DNeasy Blood and Tissue Kit. Unmatched junction bases come to 10, with V trimmed by 4 bases and J by 2 bases. CDR1 SGHRS and CDR2 YFSETQ are derived from the germline V gene. The CDR3 sequence holds 16 residues, the cysteine and phenylalanine included. The CDR3 DNA has 48 bases and is translated from base 1.

Recombination joined TRBV5-1 with TRBJ2-7; 9 junctional bases match TRBD2. The material sequenced was PBMCs, taken from a glioma patient whose treatment included an IDH1 peptide vaccine. The TCR sequence derives from a man aged 40-49 years with glioma. Read as DNA, the sequence is TGCGCCAGCAGCCCGAGATTGGCGGGAGGGCCCTACGAGCAGTACTTC. This is translated as CASSPRLAGGPYEQYF.